This T cell receptor (beta chain) was captured in a study of cytomegalovirus exposure and HLA in healthy donors (dated by TCRdb to between 2016 and 2019). Regarding the research as a whole: An earlier analysis of around 600 of the donors reported approximately 300 Gb of sequence data and some 100 million unique TCR beta sequences from about 179 million T cells. An early release covering just under 650 HLA-typed donors comprised approximately 300 gigabases of sequencing data and approximately 85 million unique TCR sequences. The genetic ancestry cluster associated with self-reported Caucasian donors included 65% to 90% of the 398 genotyped donors. The study aimed to test whether signatures of past pathogen exposure could be identified by cataloging public T cell receptors. Using immunosequencing, the study profiled T cell repertoires from approximately 700 subjects and related those repertoires to cytomegalovirus serostatus. Besides the first cohort of approximately 670 subjects, a separate validation cohort made up of over 95 different subjects was used. To predict cytomegalovirus infection status, the study combined high-throughput TCR immunosequencing, statistical association of individual TCRs with disease status, and machine learning. To study patterns of TCR occurrence, a later analysis re-analyzed previously published TCR beta repertoires from several hundred donors and added high-resolution HLA genotyping. Rather than drawing on any new phenotypic data, the later analysis identified candidate immune exposures from TCR beta sequences and the way those sequences occurred across donors. An earlier analysis of about 600 of the donors used high-throughput TCR beta sequencing to judge whether each TCR beta V gene segment behaved as functional or pseudogenic. Donor age, sex, ethnicity and CMV serostatus were compiled together with the repertoire data. A later genetic analysis took genome-wide SNP genotypes for about 55% of the 666 donors and used that subset as a discovery cohort. Every discovery cohort repertoire had been produced on one sequencing platform. HLA typing covered class I and class II loci at four-digit resolution. The number of donors typed differed by locus, with roughly 629-640 for A, B, C, DRB1 and DQB1, around 500 for DQA1, about 610 for DPA1, and approximately 470 for DPB1. About five DR-DQ haplotypes were treated as single units for association and clustering because of strong linkage in the cohort. Among about 400 genotyped donors of the cohort, an average of around 240,000 unique TCR beta nucleotide sequences was sequenced per donor, of which roughly 18% were non-productive. Overall results and qualifications from the work: Correlated functional status among segregating V segments might be attributable to linkage disequilibrium, but an unknown experimental factor could not be ruled out. While some public TCRs were present in many individuals, most TCR sequences turned up only very rarely across donors. A total of 164 TCR beta chains were listed by the study as associated with cytomegalovirus. Because HLA typing was unavailable for some donors at each locus, only the typed subset was used in association tests. A cluster of highly shared sequence variants was judged likely to represent a technical artifact of the sequencing pipeline. Strong co-occurrence of HLA alleles, especially DR and DQ, made assigning TCR associations to individual alleles difficult. At a false discovery rate of 0.05, a later analysis linked around 17,000 TCR beta sequences to specific HLA alleles. According to a later analysis, TCR association rates differed among HLA loci, with DRB1 alleles showing the most associated TCRs and HLA-C alleles showing the fewest. Most CMV-associated TCR beta chains appeared to be HLA-restricted in a later analysis, and the HLA associations seemed to be driven largely by CMV exposure. The presence/absence analyses assumed that sequencing depth was roughly uniform across donors, and that assumption may not be true. In an earlier analysis of 587 of the donors, most TCR beta V segments appeared in productive rearrangements about 90% or about 30% of the time, broadly matching IMGT annotations. A further reported finding was that TCR beta sequences accurately predicted the HLA-A and HLA-B alleles for most subjects in the first cohort. Several of the top co-occurrence clusters appeared to be linked to parvovirus B19, influenza, CMV and Epstein-Barr virus, according to a later analysis. It was suggested by the authors that the approach could potentially be generalized to other disease states and immunological phenotypes. In this cohort, only TCR beta chains were sequenced, and detectable features were limited by the absence of alpha or paired-chain data. In a later analysis, HLA-associated TCR beta chains were found to be more clonally expanded and to have lower generation probabilities than equally common non-associated chains. In a later genetic analysis, fewer N-insertions in productive TCRs were reported among donors in an Asian-associated ancestry cluster than the approximately 630-donor mean. The 87-base-pair reads could not distinguish some IMGT-functional V segments, including TRBV6-2 and TRBV6-3, so those segments were excluded. The only immune exposure information available for the cohort was CMV serostatus. In vitro tests confirmed that a few of the cytomegalovirus-associated TCR beta chains recognize cytomegalovirus antigens. The earlier analysis of some 540 of the donors excluded approximately 15 rarely observed V segments, including chromosome 9 orphons, because counts were too low. V-gene and J-gene trimming of TCR beta chains was associated with a missense DCLRE1C variant in a later genetic analysis, and the association was replicated in an independent cohort. The classifier was reported to diagnose cytomegalovirus status with high specificity and sensitivity in both the original and validation cohorts.

Its CDR3 holds 15 amino acids, cysteine through phenylalanine. Of all the DNA, just the CDR3 is kept, 45 bases in frame from base 1. Looking up the germline V gene yields CDR1 SGHAT and CDR2 FQNNGV. Deletion took 5 bases off V and 5 bases off J, with a span of 16 bases between the germline ends. Concerning this clone itself: This receptor's antigen is unknown. The sample holds no much larger clone one base away, and base qualities are not on file.

The cohort was made up of about 610 healthy bone marrow donors. At the time of sampling, every cohort member was nominally healthy, though immune exposures that went unrecorded were likely present. The donor was CMV seropositive and was included in the group of 289 seropositive cohort members. A peripheral blood sample was provided by each donor, and peripheral blood mononuclear cells were used for TCR beta sequencing. The Qiagen DNeasy Blood Extraction Kit was used to extract genomic DNA from the blood cell samples. Library preparation was by the immunoSEQ multiplex PCR assay. A mixture of 60 forward primers for TCR Vbeta segments and 13 reverse primers for TCR Jbeta segments was used in the multiplex PCR. The CDR3 region of rearranged TCR beta genes was amplified from genomic DNA by a multiplex PCR assay. The amplified TCR beta libraries were sequenced on the Illumina HiSeq System as 87-base-pair reads. The source study handled its data this way. A later analysis counted about 80 million unique TCR beta chains across the 650 to 700 repertoires, and around 12 million of these chains were shared by at least two donors. To remove PCR and sequencing errors, raw reads were error-corrected and collapsed into unique sequences using a nearest-neighbor algorithm that merged closely related sequences. Alignment of CDR3 sequences to IMGT reference sequences was used to assign V, D and J gene segments. For a sequence to be retained, a match of at least six nucleotides to both a V gene segment and a J gene segment was required. A rearrangement was called productive if the CDR3 had no stop codons and remained in frame with V and J, and every other rearrangement was called non-productive. Following IMGT convention, CDR3 was defined as the stretch from the second conserved V-encoded cysteine to the conserved J-encoded phenylalanine. The earlier analysis of 587 of the donors excluded sequences that lacked an unambiguous match to a single V gene segment. In an earlier analysis of 587 of the donors, a V segment was called functional when productive rearrangements were above 56.7%, and segregating when the standard deviation between donors exceeded 5%. To diagnose cytomegalovirus status from the catalog of TCR beta chain sequences, a statistical classification framework was built. V and J gene assignment, in a later analysis, came from comparing TCR nucleotide sequences with IMGT/GENE-DB human TR gene sequences. The TCRdist pipeline was used in a later analysis to assign CDR3 sequences and most-parsimonious VDJ recombination scenarios. In a later analysis, each TCR beta chain was defined by its CDR3 amino acid sequence together with its V-gene family, and reads lacking a unique V-gene family were excluded. In a later analysis, fewer than 600 highly shared, low-generation-probability nucleotide sequences were removed to address suspected cross-contamination and a sequencing artifact. In a later analysis, a clonal expansion index was calculated for each public chain from normalized within-repertoire ranks of inferred template counts. In a later analysis, generation probabilities were computed with a VDJ recombination model fitted to out-of-frame rearrangements, and the resulting probabilities were checked against IGoR. Hypergeometric tests were used in a later analysis to score TCR-TCR, TCR-HLA and TCR-CMV co-occurrence, with a repertoire-size bias correction applied to the TCR pairs. In a later analysis, false discovery rates were estimated by permuting HLA or CMV assignments 20 times. In a later analysis, co-occurring TCRs were grouped with DBSCAN, and TCRdist sequence similarity was added when clustering was performed within HLA-allele-positive subsets. Co-occurrence clustering excluded repertoires with fewer than 30,000 or more than 120,000 public chains, plus five with anomalous nucleotide sharing. The immuneACCESS repertoire file appears here via TCRdb, limited to in-frame rearrangements. These files lack a portion of the clones; in checked studies, under half of the deficit traces to unresolved V genes, and the cause of the others is not known. The V and J calls and the clone size are those of that table, but D and trimming were determined from the DNA. In all, the sample holds 150,000 or so clones, and about 64% of those were seen once. Less than 3.5% of the sample is in the top ten clones.

Sequencing was performed on PBMCs. The V gene is TRBV11-2 and the J gene is TRBJ2-1; confidence is insufficient to name the D gene. This receptor was obtained from a young woman in good health and CMV-seropositive. The DNA sequence reads TGTGCCAGCAGCCATATTACCTATTCCGACAATGAGCAGTTCTTC. This yields the protein CASSHITYSDNEQFF.